This T cell receptor (beta chain) was obtained from a study of cytomegalovirus exposure and HLA in healthy donors. Study background: The Caucasian-associated ancestry cluster contained about 80% of the approximately 390 genotyped donors.

PCR primers comprised 60 Vbeta and 13 Jbeta primers. Sequenced by immunoSEQ multiplex PCR; TCRdb stores in-frame clones only, minus some. The sample carries about 150,000 clones, about four fifths recorded once. Study-wide points: Within an earlier analysis, most TCR beta V segments proved productive either about 90% or about 30% of the time. CMV serostatus stood as the only immune exposure information on hand.

For this clone: The antigen is undetermined.

The source of this sequence is a man younger than 35 in good health and CMV-seronegative. Sequences were obtained from PBMCs.

This chain's CDR3 is CASSLNLGDGYTF. In nucleotides, the CDR3 is TGTGCCAGCAGCCTTAACCTCGGGGATGGCTACACCTTC. The rearrangement joins TRBV27 to TRBJ1-2, with D unclear. CDR1 and CDR2 from the germline V gene are MNHEY and SMNVEV (reference sequence). The CDR3 is made up of 13 amino acids. V lost 6 bases and J 6 bases, leaving 14 bases between the germline ends.